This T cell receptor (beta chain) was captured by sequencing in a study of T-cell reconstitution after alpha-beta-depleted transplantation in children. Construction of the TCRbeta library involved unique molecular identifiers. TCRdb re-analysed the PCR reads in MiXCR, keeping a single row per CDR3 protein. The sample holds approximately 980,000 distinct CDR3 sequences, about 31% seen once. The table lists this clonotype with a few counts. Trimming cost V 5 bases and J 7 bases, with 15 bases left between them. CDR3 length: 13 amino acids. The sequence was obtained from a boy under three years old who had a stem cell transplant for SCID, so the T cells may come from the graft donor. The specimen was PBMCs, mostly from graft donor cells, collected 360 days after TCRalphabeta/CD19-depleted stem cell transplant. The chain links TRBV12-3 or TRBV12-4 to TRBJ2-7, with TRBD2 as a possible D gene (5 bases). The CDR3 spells CASSHLSPGEQYF. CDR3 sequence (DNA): TGTGCCAGCAGTCACCTCAGTCCGGGAGAGCAGTACTTC.